A selection of T cell receptor beta chains follows, all from one sample in a study of Ad26.COV2.S vaccination and SARS-CoV-2 variants. Sequencing used immunoSEQ multiplex PCR; TCRdb keeps in-frame clones, though not all of them. The repertoire holds about 400,000 clones, with roughly 90% as singletons. Source: peripheral blood, taken in a trial of Ad26.COV2.S vaccine versus placebo. The receptors come from a person aged 18-65 years who received the Ad26.COV2.S COVID-19 vaccine or a placebo. Each CDR3 is given without its conserved first and last residue. D genes are given only for firm matches.

j_gene | d_gene | v_gene | CDR3aa
TRBJ1-5 | - | TRBV7-2 | ASSLEGSLGNQPQH
TRBJ2-1 | TRBD2 | TRBV4-1 | ASSQATTSGSYNEQF
TRBJ1-2 | TRBD1 | TRBV5-4 | ASSPGQARLNYGYT
TRBJ2-1 | - | TRBV30 | AYRRQGAREQF
TRBJ2-3 | TRBD2 | TRBV5-4 | ASSLGEGLDTQY
TRBJ2-5 | - | TRBV4-2 | ASSQSQGGETQY
TRBJ2-5 | TRBD1 | TRBV19 | ASSTKTGYQETQY
TRBJ2-3 | - | TRBV12-3/TRBV12-4 | ASSSGRTQY
TRBJ1-1 | - | TRBV28 | ASTLGGGEEAF
TRBJ2-7 | TRBD2 | TRBV10-2 | ASSPTSGQAYEQY
TRBJ2-7 | TRBD1 | TRBV9 | ASSVGQGVGGQY
TRBJ2-4 | TRBD2 | TRBV5-4 | ASSFSGSRDIQY
TRBJ2-7 | - | TRBV29-1 | SVDDWDNAEQY
TRBJ2-7 | TRBD2 | TRBV6-6 | ASSRGLAGIGEQY
TRBJ1-1 | TRBD1 | TRBV30 | AWEGQKNTEAF
TRBJ2-2 | - | TRBV27 | ASSSYLTGELF
TRBJ1-2 | - | TRBV28 | ASRLQGYGYT
TRBJ2-2 | - | TRBV5-1 | ASSWLVTGELF
TRBJ1-2 | - | TRBV10-3 | AISPGVYGYT
TRBJ2-7 | - | TRBV11-3 | ASSLGGGTAYEQY
TRBJ1-5 | - | TRBV27 | ASSLWGGQPQH
TRBJ2-7 | - | TRBV20-1 | SASKVTEQY
TRBJ2-1 | TRBD2 | TRBV5-4 | ASSLASGGNEQF
TRBJ1-1 | - | TRBV7-6 | ASSLSGNTEAF
TRBJ2-1 | - | TRBV11-3 | ASSSPWAASSYNEQF
TRBJ2-5 | - | TRBV14 | ASSHTGRRYQETQY
TRBJ2-1 | - | TRBV7-9 | ASSAYNEQF
TRBJ2-1 | - | TRBV7-2 | ASSLTRHEQF
TRBJ2-7 | - | TRBV25-1 | ASSASPGSEQY
TRBJ2-1 | - | TRBV30 | ASYPGESNEQF
TRBJ2-1 | - | TRBV7-9 | ASSLGPGRGSYNEQF
TRBJ2-5 | - | TRBV5-8 | ASSYSPGQREETQY
TRBJ1-3 | - | TRBV19 | ASSIQGFGIGNTIY
TRBJ2-7 | - | TRBV28 | ATSRTTYEQY
TRBJ2-1 | TRBD2 | TRBV5-1 | ASAQAGAARPDEQF
TRBJ1-5 | - | TRBV7-9 | ASSLDQEPQH
TRBJ2-1 | - | TRBV7-3 | ASSLYYDNEQF
TRBJ1-3 | - | TRBV6-2/TRBV6-3 | ASSYHRQRGNTIY
TRBJ2-3 | - | TRBV7-8 | ASSAQPGPVGDTQY
TRBJ1-4 | - | TRBV11-2 | ASSRAGRPTNEKLF
TRBJ2-1 | - | TRBV24-1 | ATSATINNEQF
TRBJ2-5 | TRBD1 | TRBV2 | ASTPDRAEETQY
TRBJ1-1 | TRBD1 | TRBV6-6 | ASSLPHRGNTEAF
TRBJ1-1 | - | TRBV3-1/TRBV3-2 | ASSDWGNTEAF
TRBJ1-2 | - | TRBV30 | AWRQGRIYGYT
TRBJ1-6 | - | TRBV3-1/TRBV3-2 | ASSQVVLGGSPLH
TRBJ2-3 | - | TRBV24-1 | ATSDLSNTGWGTDTQY
TRBJ2-4 | TRBD2 | TRBV19 | ASSAGGVGGIQY
TRBJ2-1 | TRBD1 | TRBV9 | ASSPGQGAYNEQF
TRBJ2-7 | TRBD1 | TRBV29-1 | SVRTGFEQY